The 8 T cell receptor beta chains reported below all come from one sample, sequenced in a study of shared clonotypes between healthy human individuals. Clones were read by immunoSEQ multiplex PCR, and TCRdb kept only the in-frame ones, dropping some. This table has over a million clones, around 97% appearing once. Specimen: naive CD4+ T cells sorted from blood. Subset described: CD45RA+ positively selected. The receptors originated from a man aged 25-40 years in good health.

The chain uses TRBV7-9 and TRBJ2-4; 8 positions agree with TRBD1. The germline gives CDR1 SEHNR, CDR2 FQNEAQ (reference sequence). Trimming removed 1 base from V and 8 bases from J; junction bases left unmatched: 10. The CDR3 has 16 residues. The CDR3 DNA reads TGTGCCAGCAGCTTAGAACGGACAGGGATTCGGGACATTCAGTACTTC. Protein sequence: CASSLERTGIRDIQYF.

The chain recombines TRBV19 with TRBJ2-5; 7 bases match TRBD2. This CDR3 comprises 16 residues. With 6 bases clipped from V and 2 bases from J, the junction kept 12 bases outside the gene matches. Germline V gene sequence: CDR1 LNHDA, CDR2 SQIVND (reference sequence). The CDR3 reads CASSQSGLVVQETQYF. CDR3 in DNA: TGTGCCAGTAGCCAGTCCGGACTAGTAGTTCAAGAGACCCAGTACTTC.

The chain is built from TRBV5-1 and TRBJ2-1; the D gene is possibly TRBD2 (7 bases). V dropped 1 base and J dropped 3 bases, with 14 bases sitting between them. Germline-derived CDR1 and CDR2 are SGHRS and YFSETQ. This CDR3 region has 16 residues. Here the CDR3 reads CASSLPSGGLYNEQFF. The DNA of the CDR3 is TGCGCCAGCAGCTTGCCCTCGGGGGGCCTCTACAATGAGCAGTTCTTC. Filled out from reference TRBV5-1 and TRBJ2-1, the complete variable domain reads KAGVTQTPRYLIKTRGQQVTLSCSPISGHRSVSWYQQTPGQGLQFLFEYFSETQRNKGNFPGRFSGRQFSNSRSEMNVSTLELGDSALYLCASSLPSGGLYNEQFFGPGTRLTVL.

Concerning this clone: The sample has other DNA sequences that encode this CDR3 too. This chain joins TRBV2 and TRBJ2-7; D gene unclear. Germline V gene lookup returns CDR1 SNHLY and CDR2 FYNNEI. The CDR3 sequence is 13 residues long. V lost 1 base and J lost 3, with 7 bases in between. In DNA, the CDR3 is TGTGCCAGCAGTGAAGGGGTTAGCTACGAGCAGTACTTC. It translates to CASSEGVSYEQYF. Full variable domain (rest looked up from reference TRBV2 and TRBJ2-7): EPEVTQTPSHQVTQMGQEVILRCVPISNHLYFYWYRQILGQKVEFLVSFYNNEISEKSEIFDDQFSVERPDGSNFTLKIRSTKLEDSAMYFCASSEGVSYEQYFGPGTRLTVT.

The CDR3 loop reads CASSPGPGLSSYNEQFF. CDR3 nucleotides: TGTGCCAGCAGCCCCGGCCCCGGACTCAGCTCCTACAATGAGCAGTTCTTC. This chain joins TRBV7-9 and TRBJ2-1; D possibly corresponds to TRBD2 (5 bases). Trimming shortened V by 5 bases and J by 0 bases, and 17 bases separated the two germline ends. From germline, CDR1 is SEHNR and CDR2 FQNEAQ (reference sequence). The CDR3 is 17 amino acids.

Written as DNA, the CDR3 is TGTGCCAGCAGTAAACGGCGAGAGACCCCCTATGGCTACACCTTC. It encodes CASSKRRETPYGYTF. V usage is TRBV2 and J usage is TRBJ1-2; unclear D gene. This CDR3 has 15 residues. Germline loops: CDR1 SNHLY, CDR2 FYNNEI. V lost 5 bases and J 4 bases, leaving 17 bases between the germline ends.

This chain uses TRBV7-9 with TRBJ2-3, with a tentative D call TRBD2 (7 bases). The V end was cut by 4 bases, the J end by 5 bases, with 16 bases between. Per germline, CDR1 SEHNR and CDR2 FQNEAQ (reference sequence). The CDR3 runs 15 residues. The DNA for the CDR3 is TGTGCCAGCAGCTCAGCGGGACACGGTCTAGATACGCAGTATTTT. This translates into CASSSAGHGLDTQYF.

This chain uses TRBV9 with TRBJ2-1; the D is unclear. The germline V and J ends were trimmed by 3 bases and 3 bases, with 10 bases remaining between them. Germline values: CDR1 SGDLS, CDR2 YYNGEE. The CDR3 consists of 14 residues. The CDR3 sequence: CASSAIGNYNEQFF. The CDR3 bases are TGTGCCAGCAGCGCAATAGGGAACTACAATGAGCAGTTCTTC.